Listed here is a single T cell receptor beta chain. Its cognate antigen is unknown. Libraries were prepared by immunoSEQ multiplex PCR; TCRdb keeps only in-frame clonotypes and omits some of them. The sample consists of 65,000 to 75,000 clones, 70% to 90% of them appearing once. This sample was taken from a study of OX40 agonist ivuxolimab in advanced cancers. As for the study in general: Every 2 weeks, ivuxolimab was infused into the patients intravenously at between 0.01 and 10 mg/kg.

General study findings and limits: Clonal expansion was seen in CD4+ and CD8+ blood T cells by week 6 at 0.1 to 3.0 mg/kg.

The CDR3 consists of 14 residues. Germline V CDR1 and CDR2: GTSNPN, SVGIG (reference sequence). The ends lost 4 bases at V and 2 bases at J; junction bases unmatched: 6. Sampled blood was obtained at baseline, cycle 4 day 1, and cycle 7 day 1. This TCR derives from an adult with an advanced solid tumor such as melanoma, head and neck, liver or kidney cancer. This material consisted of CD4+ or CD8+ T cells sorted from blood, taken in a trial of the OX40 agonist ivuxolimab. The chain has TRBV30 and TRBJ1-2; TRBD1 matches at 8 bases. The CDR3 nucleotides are TGTGCCTGGAAAGGGACAGGAGACAACTATGGCTACACCTTC. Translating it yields CAWKGTGDNYGYTF.